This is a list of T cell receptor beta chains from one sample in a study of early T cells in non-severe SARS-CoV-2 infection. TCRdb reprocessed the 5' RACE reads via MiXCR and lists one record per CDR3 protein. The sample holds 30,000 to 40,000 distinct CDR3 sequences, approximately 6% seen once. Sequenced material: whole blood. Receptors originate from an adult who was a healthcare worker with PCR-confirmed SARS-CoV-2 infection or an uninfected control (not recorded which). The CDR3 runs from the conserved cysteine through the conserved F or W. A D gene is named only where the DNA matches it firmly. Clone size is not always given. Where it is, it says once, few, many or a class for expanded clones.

CDR3: CASRRGSLLGAFF; DNA: TGTGCCAGCAGACGGGGAAGTTTATTGGGGGCTTTCTTT; D: NA; J: TRBJ1-1; size: many; V: TRBV14
CDR3: CSVVSRDREGQKPDTQYF; DNA: TGCAGCGTAGTATCCCGGGACAGGGAAGGACAGAAACCAGATACGCAGTATTTT; D: TRBD1; J: TRBJ2-3; size: many; V: TRBV29-1
CDR3: CASSQSLGRDGELFF; DNA: TGTGCCAGCAGCCAATCGTTAGGGAGGGACGGGGAGCTGTTTTTT; D: TRBD2; J: TRBJ2-2; size: many; V: TRBV4-2
CDR3: CSAGGYSEQYF; DNA: TGCAGCGCAGGGGGGTATAGCGAGCAGTACTTC; D: NA; J: TRBJ2-7; size: few; V: TRBV29-1
CDR3: CASSPQRYTGELFF; DNA: TGTGCCAGTAGTCCCCAAAGATACACCGGGGAGCTGTTTTTT; D: NA; J: TRBJ2-2; size: medium-sized; V: TRBV19
CDR3: CSARPGGSKTQYF; DNA: TGCAGTGCCAGACCTGGCGGGAGCAAGACCCAGTACTTC; D: TRBD2; J: TRBJ2-5; size: large; V: TRBV20-1
CDR3: CASSQAGTEAFF; DNA: TGCGCCAGCAGCCAAGCGGGCACTGAAGCTTTCTTT; D: NA; J: TRBJ1-1; size: many; V: TRBV4-1
CDR3: CASSATHDSPREQFF; DNA: TGTGCCAGCAGCGCGACCCATGACAGCCCTCGTGAACAGTTCTTC; D: NA; J: TRBJ2-1; size: many; V: TRBV9
CDR3: CASSEIRQGNTEAFF; DNA: TGTGCCAGCTCAGAAATCCGGCAGGGGAACACTGAAGCTTTCTTT; D: NA; J: TRBJ1-1; size: many; V: TRBV18
CDR3: CASSDLTIAPGYF; DNA: TGTGCCAGCAGTGACCTCACCATTGCTCCCGGGTACTTC; D: NA; J: TRBJ2-4; size: many; V: TRBV6-1
CDR3: CSVELGLVIDNEQFF; DNA: TGCAGCGTTGAATTGGGCCTGGTTATCGACAATGAGCAGTTCTTC; D: NA; J: TRBJ2-1; size: many; V: TRBV29-1
CDR3: CASSPEMDSPLHF; DNA: TGTGCCAGCAGTCCAGAGATGGATTCACCCCTCCACTTT; D: NA; J: TRBJ1-6; size: NA; V: TRBV6-5
CDR3: CASDPSPGARRETQYF; DNA: TGTGCCAGCGACCCCTCCCCAGGGGCGCGAAGAGAGACCCAGTACTTC; D: NA; J: TRBJ2-5; size: many; V: TRBV27
CDR3: CASSRDRVTDTQYF; DNA: TGTGCCAGCTCACGGGACAGAGTCACAGATACGCAGTATTTT; D: TRBD1; J: TRBJ2-3; size: many; V: TRBV18
CDR3: CASTPQLVNTEAFF; DNA: TGTGCCAGCACTCCCCAATTGGTGAACACTGAAGCTTTCTTT; D: NA; J: TRBJ1-1; size: many; V: TRBV6-6
CDR3: CASSLGEQETQYF; DNA: TGTGCCAGCAGTTTAGGGGAACAAGAGACCCAGTACTTC; D: NA; J: TRBJ2-5; size: few; V: TRBV12-3/TRBV12-4
CDR3: CASSLWGFNTGELFF; DNA: TGTGCCAGCAGCTTATGGGGATTTAACACCGGGGAGCTGTTTTTT; D: NA; J: TRBJ2-2; size: NA; V: TRBV7-9
CDR3: CSVGVGKETQYF; DNA: TGCAGCGTTGGGGTAGGGAAAGAGACCCAGTACTTC; D: NA; J: TRBJ2-5; size: many; V: TRBV29-1
CDR3: CAWSAEGMTPLHF; DNA: TGTGCCTGGAGTGCTGAGGGGATGACACCCCTCCACTTT; D: NA; J: TRBJ1-6; size: many; V: TRBV30
CDR3: CASSYGAETQYF; DNA: TGTGCCAGCAGTTACGGTGCAGAGACCCAGTACTTC; D: NA; J: TRBJ2-5; size: many; V: TRBV6-6
CDR3: CASSLSTLQEGYTF; DNA: TGTGCCAGCAGTTTATCGACCCTCCAGGAAGGCTACACCTTC; D: NA; J: TRBJ1-2; size: many; V: TRBV27
CDR3: CSAIWGAGDEKLFF; DNA: TGCAGTGCTATCTGGGGGGCGGGAGATGAAAAACTGTTTTTT; D: NA; J: TRBJ1-4; size: many; V: TRBV20-1
CDR3: CASSYFQVNTEAFF; DNA: TGTGCCAGCAGTTACTTCCAGGTAAACACTGAAGCTTTCTTT; D: NA; J: TRBJ1-1; size: many; V: TRBV6-6
CDR3: CASSLPEIYEQYF; DNA: TGTGCCAGCAGCTTGCCTGAGATCTACGAGCAGTACTTC; D: NA; J: TRBJ2-7; size: many; V: TRBV7-2
CDR3: CASSLGGETQPQHF; DNA: TGTGCCAGCAGCTTAGGCGGGGAGACTCAGCCCCAGCATTTT; D: NA; J: TRBJ1-5; size: few; V: TRBV7-2
CDR3: CASRSNLGQRMADVACGEQFF; DNA: TGTGCAAGTCGCTCTAACCTGGGACAGCGGATGGCCGATGTTGCGTGTGGTGAGCAGTTCTTC; D: NA; J: TRBJ2-1; size: NA; V: TRBV12-2
CDR3: CASSLAYGGNQPQHF; DNA: TGTGCCAGCAGCTTAGCATATGGGGGCAATCAGCCCCAGCATTTT; D: NA; J: TRBJ1-5; size: many; V: TRBV7-6
CDR3: CASSPPRGGSSYNEQFF; DNA: TGTGCCAGCAGTCCACCCAGGGGTGGGAGCTCCTACAATGAGCAGTTCTTC; D: NA; J: TRBJ2-1; size: many; V: TRBV12-3/TRBV12-4
CDR3: CASSVEGNLGYTF; DNA: TGTGCCAGCAGCGTAGAAGGGAACCTTGGCTACACCTTC; D: NA; J: TRBJ1-2; size: many; V: TRBV9
CDR3: CAWSRGAEAFF; DNA: TGTGCCTGGAGTCGGGGGGCTGAAGCTTTCTTT; D: NA; J: TRBJ1-1; size: NA; V: TRBV30
CDR3: CASSWGISRASTDTQYF; DNA: TGTGCCAGCAGTTGGGGCATTTCCCGTGCTAGCACAGATACGCAGTATTTT; D: NA; J: TRBJ2-3; size: many; V: TRBV6-5
CDR3: CSVGGSYGYTF; DNA: TGCAGCGTTGGAGGTAGCTATGGCTACACCTTC; D: NA; J: TRBJ1-2; size: many; V: TRBV29-1
CDR3: CASSLDPTKNIQYF; DNA: TGTGCCAGCAGCTTAGATCCCACCAAAAACATTCAGTACTTC; D: NA; J: TRBJ2-4; size: few; V: TRBV13
CDR3: CSVASDNRGRTYEQYF; DNA: TGCAGCGTTGCTTCCGATAACAGGGGGCGGACCTACGAGCAGTACTTC; D: TRBD1; J: TRBJ2-7; size: many; V: TRBV29-1
CDR3: CAPRDRDTNTEAFF; DNA: TGTGCGCCCAGGGACCGAGATACGAACACTGAAGCTTTCTTT; D: NA; J: TRBJ1-1; size: many; V: TRBV12-3/TRBV12-4
CDR3: CASSKGAGGLTDTQYF; DNA: TGTGCCAGCAGCAAGGGGGCGGGGGGACTCACAGATACGCAGTATTTT; D: NA; J: TRBJ2-3; size: many; V: TRBV7-2
CDR3: CASSPTGQGNQPQHF; DNA: TGTGCCAGCTCACCTACGGGACAGGGCAATCAGCCCCAGCATTTT; D: TRBD1; J: TRBJ1-5; size: many; V: TRBV18
CDR3: CASSEAGAYEQYF; DNA: TGCGCCAGCAGCGAAGCGGGGGCCTACGAGCAGTACTTC; D: TRBD2; J: TRBJ2-7; size: many; V: TRBV5-1
CDR3: CASSLFERSEQYF; DNA: TGTGCCAGCAGCTTGTTTGAACGGTCGGAGCAGTACTTC; D: NA; J: TRBJ2-7; size: few; V: TRBV5-4
CDR3: CSAYSGGSRGTQYF; DNA: TGCAGTGCCTATTCCGGAGGTTCACGGGGTACGCAGTATTTT; D: NA; J: TRBJ2-3; size: many; V: TRBV20-1